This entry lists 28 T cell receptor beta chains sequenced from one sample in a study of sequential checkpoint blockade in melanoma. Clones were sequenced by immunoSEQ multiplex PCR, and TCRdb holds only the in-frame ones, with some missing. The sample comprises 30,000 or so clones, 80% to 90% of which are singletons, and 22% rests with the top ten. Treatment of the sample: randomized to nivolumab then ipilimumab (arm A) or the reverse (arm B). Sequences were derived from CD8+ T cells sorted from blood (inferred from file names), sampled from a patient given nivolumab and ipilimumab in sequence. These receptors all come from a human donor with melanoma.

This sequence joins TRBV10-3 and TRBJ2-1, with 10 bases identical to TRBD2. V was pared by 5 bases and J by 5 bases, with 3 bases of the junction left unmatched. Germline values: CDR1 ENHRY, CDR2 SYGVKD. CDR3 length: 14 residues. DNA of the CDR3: TGTGCCATCAGTCTGACTAGCGGGCACAATGAGCAGTTCTTC. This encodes CAISLTSGHNEQFF.

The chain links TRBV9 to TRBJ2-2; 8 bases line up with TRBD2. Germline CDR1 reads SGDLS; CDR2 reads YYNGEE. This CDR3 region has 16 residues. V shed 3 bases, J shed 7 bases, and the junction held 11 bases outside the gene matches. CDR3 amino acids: CASSAPTGGPNGELFF. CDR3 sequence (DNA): TGTGCCAGCAGCGCTCCGACGGGGGGGCCAAACGGGGAGCTGTTTTTT. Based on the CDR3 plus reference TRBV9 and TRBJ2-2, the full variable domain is DSGVTQTPKHLITATGQRVTLRCSPRSGDLSVYWYQQSLDQGLQFLIQYYNGEERAKGNILERFSAQQFPDLHSELNLSSLELGDSALYFCASSAPTGGPNGELFFGEGSRLTVL.

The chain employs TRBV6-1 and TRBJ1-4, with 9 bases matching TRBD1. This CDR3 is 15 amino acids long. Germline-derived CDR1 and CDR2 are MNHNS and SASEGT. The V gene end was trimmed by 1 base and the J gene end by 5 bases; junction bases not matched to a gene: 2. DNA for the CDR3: TGTGCCAGCAGTGAAGTGGGGACAGGGAATGAAAAACTGTTTTTT. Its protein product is CASSEVGTGNEKLFF.

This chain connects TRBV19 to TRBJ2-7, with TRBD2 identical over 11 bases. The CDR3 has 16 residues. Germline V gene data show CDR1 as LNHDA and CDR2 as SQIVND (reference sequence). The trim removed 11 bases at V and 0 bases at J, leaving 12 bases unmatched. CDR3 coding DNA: TGTGCCTCCCGGGCTAGCGGGGGGCCGAGCTCCTACGAGCAGTACTTC. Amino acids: CASRASGGPSSYEQYF.

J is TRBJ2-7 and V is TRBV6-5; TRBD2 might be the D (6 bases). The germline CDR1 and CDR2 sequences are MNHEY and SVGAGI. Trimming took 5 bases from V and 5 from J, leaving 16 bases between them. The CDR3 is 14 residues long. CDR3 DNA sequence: TGTGCCAGCAGTCCCCTAGCGATTCGGGACGAGCAGTACTTC. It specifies CASSPLAIRDEQYF.

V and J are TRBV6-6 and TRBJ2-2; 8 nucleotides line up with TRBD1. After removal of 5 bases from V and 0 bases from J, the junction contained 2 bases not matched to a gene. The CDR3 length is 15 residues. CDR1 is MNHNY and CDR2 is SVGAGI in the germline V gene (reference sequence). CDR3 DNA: TGTGCCAGCAGTGAGGACAGGGCGAACACCGGGGAGCTGTTTTTT. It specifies CASSEDRANTGELFF.

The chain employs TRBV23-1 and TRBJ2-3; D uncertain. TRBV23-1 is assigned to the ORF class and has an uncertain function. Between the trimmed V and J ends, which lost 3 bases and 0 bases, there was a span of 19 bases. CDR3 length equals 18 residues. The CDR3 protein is CASSHRKEAPPSTDTQYF. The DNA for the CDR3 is TGCGCCAGCAGTCATCGTAAAGAGGCACCTCCTAGCACAGATACGCAGTATTTT.

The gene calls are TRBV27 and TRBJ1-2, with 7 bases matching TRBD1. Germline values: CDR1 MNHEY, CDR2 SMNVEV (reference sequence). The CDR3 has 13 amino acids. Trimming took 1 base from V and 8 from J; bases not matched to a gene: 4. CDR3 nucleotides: TGTGCCAGCAGTTTATTGACAGGGAGGGGCTACACCTTC. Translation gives CASSLLTGRGYTF.

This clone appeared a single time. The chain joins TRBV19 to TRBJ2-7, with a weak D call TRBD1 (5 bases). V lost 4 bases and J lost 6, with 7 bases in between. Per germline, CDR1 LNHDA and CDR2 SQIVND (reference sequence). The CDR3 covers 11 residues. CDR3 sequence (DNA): TGTGCCAGTAGTACAGGGCCCGAGCAGTACTTC. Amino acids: CASSTGPEQYF. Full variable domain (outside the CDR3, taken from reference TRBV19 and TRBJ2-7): DGGITQSPKYLFRKEGQNVTLSCEQNLNHDAMYWYRQDPGQGLRLIYYSQIVNDFQKGDIAEGYSVSREKKESFPLTVTSAQKNPTAFYLCASSTGPEQYFGPGTRLTVT.

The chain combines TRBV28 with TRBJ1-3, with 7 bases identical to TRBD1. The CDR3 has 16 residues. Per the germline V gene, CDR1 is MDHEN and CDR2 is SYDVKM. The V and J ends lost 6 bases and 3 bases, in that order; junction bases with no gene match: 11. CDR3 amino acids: CASSLFRGQFGNTIYF. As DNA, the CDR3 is TGTGCCAGCAGCCTTTTCCGGGGACAGTTTGGAAACACCATATATTTT.

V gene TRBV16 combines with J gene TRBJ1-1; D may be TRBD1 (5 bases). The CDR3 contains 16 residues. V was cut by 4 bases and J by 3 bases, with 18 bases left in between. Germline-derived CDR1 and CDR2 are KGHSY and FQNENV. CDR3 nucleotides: TGTGCCAGCAGCCGCCGCCGGAAGGGAGGGGACACTGAAGCTTTCTTT. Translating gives CASSRRRKGGDTEAFF. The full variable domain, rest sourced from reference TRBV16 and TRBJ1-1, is GEEVAQTPKHLVRGEGQKAKLYCAPIKGHSYVFWYQQVLKNEFKFLISFQNENVFDETGMPKERFSAKCLPNSPCSLEIQATKLEDSAVYFCASSRRRKGGDTEAFFGQGTRLTVV.

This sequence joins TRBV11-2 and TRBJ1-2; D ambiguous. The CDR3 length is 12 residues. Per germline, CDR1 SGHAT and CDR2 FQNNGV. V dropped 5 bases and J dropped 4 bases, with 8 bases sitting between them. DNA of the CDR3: TGTGCCAGCAGCAACAGTGGCTATGGCTACACCTTC. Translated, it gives CASSNSGYGYTF.

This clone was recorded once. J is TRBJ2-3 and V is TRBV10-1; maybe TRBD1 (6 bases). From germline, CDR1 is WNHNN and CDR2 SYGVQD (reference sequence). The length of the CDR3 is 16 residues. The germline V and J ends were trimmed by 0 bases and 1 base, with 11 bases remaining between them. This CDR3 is CASSESMAGGTDTQYF. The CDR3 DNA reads TGCGCCAGCAGTGAGTCGATGGCAGGGGGCACAGATACGCAGTATTTT.

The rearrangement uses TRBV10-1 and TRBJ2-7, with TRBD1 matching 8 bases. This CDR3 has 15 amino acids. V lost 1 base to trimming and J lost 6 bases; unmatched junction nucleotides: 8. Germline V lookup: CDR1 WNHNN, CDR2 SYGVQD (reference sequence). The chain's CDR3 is CASSEFRQGLAEQYF. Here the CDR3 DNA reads TGCGCCAGCAGTGAGTTTAGACAGGGGTTGGCCGAGCAGTACTTC.

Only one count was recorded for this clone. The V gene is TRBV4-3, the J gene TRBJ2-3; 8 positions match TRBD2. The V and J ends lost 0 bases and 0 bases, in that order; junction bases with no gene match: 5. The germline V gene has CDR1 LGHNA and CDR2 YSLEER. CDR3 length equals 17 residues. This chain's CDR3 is CASSQEDSGVSTDTQYF. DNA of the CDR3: TGCGCCAGCAGCCAAGAAGATAGCGGGGTTAGCACAGATACGCAGTATTTT.

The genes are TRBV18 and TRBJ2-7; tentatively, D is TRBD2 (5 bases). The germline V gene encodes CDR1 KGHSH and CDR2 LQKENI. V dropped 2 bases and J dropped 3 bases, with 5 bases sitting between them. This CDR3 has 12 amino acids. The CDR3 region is CASSPGSYEQYF. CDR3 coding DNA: TGTGCCAGCTCACCAGGGAGCTACGAGCAGTACTTC.

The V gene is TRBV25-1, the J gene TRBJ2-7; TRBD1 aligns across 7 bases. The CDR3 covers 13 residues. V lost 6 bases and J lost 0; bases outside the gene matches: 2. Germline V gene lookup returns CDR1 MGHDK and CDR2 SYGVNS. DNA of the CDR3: TGTGCCAGCAGGCGGACAGGCTCCTACGAGCAGTACTTC. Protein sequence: CASRRTGSYEQYF.

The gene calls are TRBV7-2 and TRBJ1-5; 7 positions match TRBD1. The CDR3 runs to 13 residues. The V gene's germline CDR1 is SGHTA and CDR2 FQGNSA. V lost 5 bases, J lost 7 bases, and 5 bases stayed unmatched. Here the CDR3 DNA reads TGTGCCAGCAGCGAGACAGGGTGGCAGCCCCAGCATTTT. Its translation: CASSETGWQPQHF.

The CDR3 nucleotides read TGTGCCAGCAGTGCCGTCCCCTCCTATGATGAGCAGTTCTTC. Translating gives CASSAVPSYDEQFF. The chain is built from TRBV25-1 and TRBJ2-1, with D unresolved. This CDR3 has 14 amino acids. Trimming stripped 4 bases from V and 8 bases from J, with 15 bases between. Germline CDR1 is MGHDK and CDR2 is SYGVNS.

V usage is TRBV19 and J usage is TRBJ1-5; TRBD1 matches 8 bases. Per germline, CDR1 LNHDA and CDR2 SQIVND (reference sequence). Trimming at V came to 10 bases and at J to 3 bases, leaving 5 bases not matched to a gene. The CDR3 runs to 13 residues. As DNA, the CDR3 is TGTGCCACATCGACAGGGGACAATCAGCCCCAGCATTTT. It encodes CATSTGDNQPQHF.

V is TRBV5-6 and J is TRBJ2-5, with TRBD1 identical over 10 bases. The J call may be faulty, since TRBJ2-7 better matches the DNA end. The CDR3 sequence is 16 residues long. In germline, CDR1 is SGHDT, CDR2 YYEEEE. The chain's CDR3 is CASSLSGQGIVYEQYF. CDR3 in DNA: TGTGCCAGCAGCTTGTCGGGACAGGGGATTGTCTACGAGCAGTACTTC.

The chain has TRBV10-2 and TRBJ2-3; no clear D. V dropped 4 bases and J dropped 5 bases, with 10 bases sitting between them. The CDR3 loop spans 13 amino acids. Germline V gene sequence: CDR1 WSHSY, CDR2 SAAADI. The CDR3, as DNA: TGCGCCAGCAGTGTTACTACGGAAGATACGCAGTATTTT. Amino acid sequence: CASSVTTEDTQYF.

CDR3 residues: CATSREGLAGSEQFF. In DNA form, the CDR3 reads TGTGCCACCAGCAGAGAAGGACTAGCGGGAAGTGAGCAGTTCTTC. The V and J genes are TRBV15 and TRBJ2-1; 12 bases match TRBD2. J was trimmed by 9 bases and V by 0 bases; bases with no gene match: 3. The CDR3 loop spans 15 amino acids. From germline, CDR1 is LNHNV and CDR2 YYDKDF (reference sequence).

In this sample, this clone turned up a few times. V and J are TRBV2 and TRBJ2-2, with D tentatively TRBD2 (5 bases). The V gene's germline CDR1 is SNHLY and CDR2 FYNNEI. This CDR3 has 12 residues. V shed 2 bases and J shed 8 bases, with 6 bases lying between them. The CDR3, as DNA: TGTGCCAGCAGTGAACAGCGGGGGGAGCTGTTTTTT. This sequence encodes CASSEQRGELFF.

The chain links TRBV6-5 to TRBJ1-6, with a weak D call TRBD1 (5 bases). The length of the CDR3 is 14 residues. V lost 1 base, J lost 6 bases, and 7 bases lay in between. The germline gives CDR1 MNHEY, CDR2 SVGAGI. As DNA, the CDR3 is TGTGCCAGCAGTTACTTGGGGGGTAATTCACCCCTCCACTTT. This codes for CASSYLGGNSPLHF.

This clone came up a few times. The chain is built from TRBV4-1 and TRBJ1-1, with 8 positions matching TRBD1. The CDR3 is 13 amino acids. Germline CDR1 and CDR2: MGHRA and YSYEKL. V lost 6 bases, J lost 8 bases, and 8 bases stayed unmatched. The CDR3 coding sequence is TGCGCCAGCAGTTTTCAGGGGGCTAGGGAAGCTTTCTTT. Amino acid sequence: CASSFQGAREAFF.

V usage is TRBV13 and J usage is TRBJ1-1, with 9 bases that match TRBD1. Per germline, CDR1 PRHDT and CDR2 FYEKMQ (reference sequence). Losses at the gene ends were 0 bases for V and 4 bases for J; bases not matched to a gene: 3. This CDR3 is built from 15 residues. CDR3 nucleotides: TGTGCCAGCAGCTTAGGGGGACAGGGTCGCACTGAAGCTTTCTTT. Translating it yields CASSLGGQGRTEAFF.

CDR3 bases: TGTGCCAGCAGCCCCGGACAGACAGAAGAGACCCAGTACTTC. This codes for CASSPGQTEETQYF. V is TRBV9 and J is TRBJ2-5; possible D gene TRBD1, 6 bases. The CDR3 consists of 14 residues. The V end lost 4 bases, the J end lost 3 bases, and 13 bases lay between the germline ends. Germline V lookup: CDR1 SGDLS, CDR2 YYNGEE.